The rows below give T cell receptor beta chains drawn from one sample of a study of Ad26.COV2.S vaccination and SARS-CoV-2 variants. TCRdb's table, derived via immunoSEQ multiplex PCR, lists solely in-frame clones and lacks some. The sample includes 440,000 or so clones, around 92% of them seen just once. The sample here was peripheral blood, taken in a trial of Ad26.COV2.S vaccine versus placebo. The receptors originated from a person aged 18-60 years who received the Ad26.COV2.S COVID-19 vaccine or a placebo. Each CDR3 is given with its conserved first and last residue. A D gene is named only where the DNA matches it firmly. Part of the rows lack a size; the others show once, few, many or a class for expanded clones.

D,V,J,size,CDR3,DNA
NA,TRBV12-3/TRBV12-4,TRBJ1-1,once,CASNLGPNTEAFF,TGTGCCAGCAACCTTGGACCGAACACTGAAGCTTTCTTT
TRBD1,TRBV29-1,TRBJ2-5,NA,CSVEGPRDRGETQYF,TGCAGCGTTGAAGGCCCCCGGGACAGGGGAGAGACCCAGTACTTC
NA,TRBV7-9,TRBJ1-1,NA,CASRIREGAEAFF,TGTGCCAGCAGAATCCGGGAGGGAGCTGAAGCTTTCTTT
TRBD1,TRBV6-5,TRBJ2-3,NA,CASSYPSRGLDTQYF,TGTGCCAGCAGTTACCCCAGCAGGGGGCTAGATACGCAGTATTTT
NA,TRBV7-2,TRBJ2-5,NA,CASSTTVETQYF,TGTGCCAGCAGCACGACGGTAGAGACCCAGTACTTC
TRBD2,TRBV30,TRBJ2-3,NA,CAWRAGLSTDTQYF,TGTGCCTGGAGAGCGGGGCTGAGCACAGATACGCAGTATTTT
TRBD1,TRBV6-6,TRBJ1-1,NA,CASSPGGTGARNTEAFF,TGTGCCAGCAGTCCGGGTGGGACAGGGGCGAGGAACACTGAAGCTTTCTTT
NA,TRBV28,TRBJ1-1,NA,CAGAVGGSAGERTEAFF,TGTGCCGGAGCAGTTGGGGGATCGGCGGGGGAGCGGACTGAAGCTTTCTTT
NA,TRBV7-8,TRBJ1-5,once,CASSLDSRDQPQHF,TGTGCCAGCAGCTTAGATAGTAGGGATCAGCCCCAGCATTTT
TRBD1,TRBV2,TRBJ1-1,NA,CASTKTGTNTEAFF,TGTGCCAGCACCAAGACAGGGACGAACACTGAAGCTTTCTTT
NA,TRBV16,TRBJ2-3,NA,CASSLFSTDTQYF,TGTGCCAGCAGCCTCTTTAGCACAGATACGCAGTATTTT
NA,TRBV6-5,TRBJ1-1,NA,CASSYSRFKEAGIAFF,TGTGCCAGCAGTTACTCGAGATTCAAGGAGGCAGGGATAGCTTTCTTT
NA,TRBV12-3/TRBV12-4,TRBJ1-4,NA,CASKTGRNEKLFF,TGTGCCAGCAAGACAGGCCGTAATGAAAAACTGTTTTTT
NA,TRBV5-1,TRBJ2-5,once,CASSSTPGGRETQYF,TGCGCCAGCAGCTCCACGCCCGGGGGGCGAGAGACCCAGTACTTC
NA,TRBV11-2,TRBJ1-4,NA,CASSPWGGAFNEKLFF,TGTGCCAGCAGCCCCTGGGGAGGGGCCTTTAATGAAAAACTGTTTTTT
TRBD1,TRBV5-5,TRBJ2-7,NA,CASSLEWTGVEQYF,TGTGCCAGCAGCTTGGAATGGACAGGGGTCGAGCAGTACTTC
NA,TRBV3-1/TRBV3-2,TRBJ1-3,NA,CASSQGKSSGNTIYF,TGTGCCAGCAGCCAAGGAAAGAGCTCTGGAAACACCATATATTTT
NA,TRBV6-5,TRBJ2-3,NA,CASSYAPISTDTQYF,TGTGCCAGCAGTTACGCTCCGATCAGCACAGATACGCAGTATTTT
NA,TRBV5-4,TRBJ2-5,once,CASSLGLTKETQYF,TGTGCCAGCAGCTTGGGACTGACAAAAGAGACCCAGTACTTC
NA,TRBV12-3/TRBV12-4,TRBJ1-5,NA,CASSLTSQPQHF,TGTGCCAGCAGTTTAACAAGTCAGCCCCAGCATTTT
NA,TRBV12-3/TRBV12-4,TRBJ1-1,NA,CASSLNGHTEAFF,TGTGCCAGCAGTTTAAACGGTCACACTGAAGCTTTCTTT
NA,TRBV29-1,TRBJ2-3,NA,CSEVTRTDTQYF,TGCAGCGAGGTGACACGCACAGATACGCAGTATTTT
NA,TRBV18,TRBJ1-5,NA,CASSPSGTDQPQHF,TGTGCCAGCTCACCAAGCGGGACCGATCAGCCCCAGCATTTT
NA,TRBV21-1,TRBJ2-7,NA,CASSKVGLAGNEQYF,TGTGCCAGCAGCAAAGTAGGGCTAGCGGGGAACGAGCAGTACTTC
NA,TRBV7-8,TRBJ2-3,NA,CASSLVGGAALTDTQYF,TGTGCCAGCAGCTTAGTGGGGGGGGCCGCCTTGACAGATACGCAGTATTTT
TRBD1,TRBV3-1/TRBV3-2,TRBJ2-4,NA,CASSHGTGGSSDIQYF,TGTGCCAGCAGCCACGGGACAGGGGGTTCTTCTGACATTCAGTACTTC
NA,TRBV4-3,TRBJ2-1,NA,CASSPGTLTRSYNEQFF,TGCGCCAGCAGCCCCGGGACTCTCACCCGCTCCTACAATGAGCAGTTCTTC
NA,TRBV4-1,TRBJ1-2,NA,CASSQVETANYGYTF,TGCGCCAGCAGCCAAGTAGAGACAGCTAACTATGGCTACACCTTC
TRBD1,TRBV3-1/TRBV3-2,TRBJ1-2,NA,CASSLLLEGAGYYGYTF,TGTGCCAGCAGCTTACTGCTAGAGGGGGCCGGGTACTATGGCTACACCTTC
TRBD1,TRBV19,TRBJ1-1,NA,CASSNRDSYTEAFF,TGTGCCAGTAGTAACCGGGACAGCTACACTGAAGCTTTCTTT
NA,TRBV11-2,TRBJ2-5,NA,CASSLGQETQYF,TGTGCCAGCAGCTTAGGCCAAGAGACCCAGTACTTC
NA,TRBV6-6,TRBJ1-2,NA,CASSYGANYGYTF,TGTGCCAGCAGTTACGGAGCAAACTATGGCTACACCTTC
TRBD1,TRBV5-1,TRBJ2-1,NA,CASSKDLLQGRMVNEQFF,TGCGCCAGCAGCAAGGACCTCCTACAGGGGAGAATGGTGAATGAGCAGTTCTTC